This entry lists 18 T cell receptor beta chains sequenced from one sample in a study of cytomegalovirus exposure and HLA in healthy donors. Primers included in the PCR were 60 Vbeta and 13 Jbeta primers. Some clones are missing from TCRdb's copy, which holds only in-frame ones; the method was immunoSEQ multiplex PCR. The sample comprises 90,000 to 120,000 clones, around 74% of which are singletons, and about 14% rests with the top ten. Source material: PBMCs. These TCRs come from a woman between 40 and 55 years old in good health and CMV-seropositive.

The chain joins TRBV7-9 to TRBJ1-2; 12 bases map to TRBD1. This CDR3 spans 14 amino acids. The J segment lost 13 bases and the V segment lost 6 bases, leaving 12 bases of the junction unmatched. Looked up from germline, CDR1 is SEHNR and CDR2 is FQNEAQ (reference sequence). The CDR3 is CASRPRDRGLSFTF. In nucleotides, the CDR3 is TGTGCCAGCAGACCCCGGGACAGGGGGCTCTCTTTCACCTTC.

The gene calls are TRBV4-3 and TRBJ1-2, with D perhaps matching TRBD1 (6 bases). The V gene lost 3 bases and the J gene lost 4 bases, with 9 bases spanning the gap. Looked up from germline, CDR1 is LGHNA and CDR2 is YSLEER. The CDR3 runs to 13 residues. CDR3 amino acids: CASSQGRGYGYTF. In DNA form, the CDR3 reads TGCGCCAGCAGCCAGGGCAGGGGCTATGGCTACACCTTC.

This clone has more than one count but fewer than ten. The chain uses TRBV6-5 and TRBJ2-4, with 7 bases that match TRBD1. The germline CDR1 and CDR2 sequences are MNHEY and SVGAGI. J was trimmed by 8 bases and V by 6 bases; bases with no gene match: 13. This CDR3 has 15 amino acids. The DNA of the CDR3 is TGTGCCAGCAGGCGTACAGGGGCTCCTCTGTACATTCAGTACTTC. It translates to CASRRTGAPLYIQYF.

The chain recombines TRBV5-8 with TRBJ1-1; D is uncertain. CDR3 length: 12 amino acids. The V and J ends lost 4 bases and 11 bases respectively, with 15 bases between them. Looked up from germline, CDR1 is SGHTS and CDR2 is YDEGEE. The CDR3 spells CASSLLGSGAFF. The CDR3 DNA follows: TGTGCCAGCAGCCTGCTTGGGTCCGGGGCTTTCTTT.

In its sample, this clone was seen many times. The CDR3 nucleotides read TGTGCCAGCAGAGCTACCCTCTCTGGAAACACCATATATTTT. Translating gives CASRATLSGNTIYF. The chain is built from TRBV6-5 and TRBJ1-3, with no clear D. The germline CDR1 and CDR2 sequences are MNHEY and SVGAGI. The CDR3 loop spans 14 amino acids. The V gene lost 6 bases and the J gene lost 0 bases, with 9 bases spanning the gap.

The chain links TRBV4-1 to TRBJ1-2; D possibly corresponds to TRBD1 (5 bases). V was trimmed by 0 bases and J by 8 bases, leaving 16 bases between them. The CDR3 extends over 15 amino acids. CDR1 is MGHRA and CDR2 is YSYEKL in the germline V gene. The CDR3: CASSQDQTVPMGYTF. The CDR3 DNA follows: TGCGCCAGCAGCCAAGATCAGACAGTCCCTATGGGCTACACCTTC.

The genes are TRBV25-1 and TRBJ2-3; D possibly corresponds to TRBD2 (6 bases). The ends were cut back, 3 bases at V and 5 bases at J, with 15 bases in the middle. This CDR3 has 15 residues. Germline-derived CDR1 and CDR2 are MGHDK and SYGVNS. As DNA, the CDR3 is TGTGCCAGCAGTGATCCCATGGGGGGTAAAGATACGCAGTATTTT. This codes for CASSDPMGGKDTQYF.

This CDR3 reads CASSNNYGYTF. In DNA, the CDR3 is TGTGCCAGCTCAAATAACTATGGCTACACCTTC. The V and J genes are TRBV6-5 and TRBJ1-2; D unresolved. The V gene's germline CDR1 is MNHEY and CDR2 SVGAGI. Trimming shortened V by 8 bases and J by 1 base, and 5 bases separated the two germline ends. The CDR3 totals 11 residues.

To note about this clone: Additional DNA sequences in this sample encode the identical CDR3. V gene TRBV5-1 combines with J gene TRBJ2-7, with 9 bases aligning to TRBD1. The CDR3 loop spans 14 amino acids. In germline, CDR1 is SGHRS, CDR2 YFSETQ. Unmatched junction bases numbered 4, after V lost 5 bases and J lost 1 base. The chain's CDR3 is CASSSGTGSYEQYF. The CDR3 coding sequence is TGCGCCAGCAGTTCCGGGACAGGGTCCTACGAGCAGTACTTC.

J is TRBJ2-7 and V is TRBV9; maybe TRBD2 (6 bases). V gave up 0 bases and J gave up 2 bases, with 12 bases separating them. Germline V lookup: CDR1 SGDLS, CDR2 YYNGEE. The CDR3 consists of 15 residues. The CDR3 DNA is TGTGCCAGCAGCGTAGGAGGGACTGCCCCCTACGAGCAGTACTTC. This codes for CASSVGGTAPYEQYF.

The chain employs TRBV5-1 and TRBJ2-7; the match to TRBD1 covers 9 bases. This CDR3 contains 14 residues. With V trimmed by 4 bases and J by 2 bases, 4 bases remained unmatched. CDR1 and CDR2 (germline): SGHRS, YFSETQ. The CDR3 spells CASSQGTGTYEQYF. The CDR3 DNA follows: TGCGCCAGCAGCCAGGGGACAGGGACCTACGAGCAGTACTTC.

V usage is TRBV10-2 and J usage is TRBJ2-2; D ambiguous. Trimming took 3 bases from V and 7 from J, leaving 9 bases between them. The CDR3 extends over 13 amino acids. Germline loops: CDR1 WSHSY, CDR2 SAAADI. The CDR3 nucleotides are TGCGCCAGCAGTGACTCGTTGTTCGGGGAGCTGTTTTTT. Its protein is CASSDSLFGELFF.

The rearrangement uses TRBV19 and TRBJ2-3, with a possible D match to TRBD1 (6 bases). This CDR3 is 16 amino acids long. CDR1 is LNHDA and CDR2 is SQIVND in the germline V gene (reference sequence). V was clipped by 1 base and J by 1 base, with 12 bases between them. CDR3 in DNA: TGTGCCAGTAGTATAGTTCAGGGGATGGGCACAGATACGCAGTATTTT. Amino acid sequence: CASSIVQGMGTDTQYF.

The table lists this clone with a count of one. This rearrangement joins TRBV14 to TRBJ1-5; 10 bases are shared with TRBD1. CDR3 length: 17 amino acids. V lost 5 bases and J lost 2; bases outside the gene matches: 9. Germline lookup yields CDR1 SGHDN and CDR2 FVKESK. The CDR3: CASSIDRGRGGNQPQHF. CDR3 nucleotides: TGTGCCAGCAGCATAGACAGGGGGCGCGGTGGCAATCAGCCCCAGCATTTT.

The chain combines TRBV7-6 with TRBJ2-5, with D perhaps matching TRBD1 (6 bases). Germline CDR1 SGHVS, CDR2 FNYEAQ. V dropped 1 base and J dropped 5 bases, with 11 bases sitting between them. CDR3 length: 14 residues. Here the CDR3 reads CASSLGGTLETQYF. CDR3 in DNA: TGTGCCAGCAGCTTAGGAGGGACACTCGAGACCCAGTACTTC.

This clone was observed a handful of times. V gene TRBV21-1 combines with J gene TRBJ2-5; the table assigns TRBD2, which was not confirmed against the DNA. TRBV21-1 is a pseudogene segment. The CDR3 has 17 residues. Here the CDR3 reads CASRLGTSGDGGETQYF. The CDR3 DNA is TGTGCCAGCAGATTGGGGACTAGCGGGGATGGGGGAGAGACCCAGTACTTC.

V and J are TRBV2 and TRBJ2-3; no definite D call. In germline, CDR1 is SNHLY, CDR2 FYNNEI. CDR3 length: 14 amino acids. V lost 5 bases and J 6 bases, leaving 15 bases between the germline ends. CDR3 DNA sequence: TGTGCCAGCAGTTTGACACCACCTTTGGATACGCAGTATTTT. Amino acid sequence: CASSLTPPLDTQYF.

The CDR3 DNA reads as TGTGCCAGCAGTTCCAGGACAGGGGCAGGCTACACCTTC. This sequence encodes CASSSRTGAGYTF. The gene calls are TRBV6-5 and TRBJ1-2; 9 bases match TRBD1. Trimming took 4 bases from V and 8 from J; bases not matched to a gene: 5. This CDR3 spans 13 amino acids. The germline V gene encodes CDR1 MNHEY and CDR2 SVGAGI.